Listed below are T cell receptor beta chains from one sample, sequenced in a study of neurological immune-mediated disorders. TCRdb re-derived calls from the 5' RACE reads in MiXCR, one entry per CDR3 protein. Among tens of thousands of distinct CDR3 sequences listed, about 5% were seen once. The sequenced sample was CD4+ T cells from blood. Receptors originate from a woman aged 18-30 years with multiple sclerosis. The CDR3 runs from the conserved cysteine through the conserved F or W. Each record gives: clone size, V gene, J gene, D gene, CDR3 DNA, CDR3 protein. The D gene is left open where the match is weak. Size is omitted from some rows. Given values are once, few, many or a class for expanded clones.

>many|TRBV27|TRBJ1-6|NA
TGTGCCAGCAGTTCGTCGGTTTCACCCCTCCACTTT
CASSSSVSPLHF
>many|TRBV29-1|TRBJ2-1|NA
TGCAGCGCAGCTATCTTCGAGCAGTTCTTC
CSAAIFEQFF
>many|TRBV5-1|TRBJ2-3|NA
TGCGCCAGCAGCTCACCAGGCACAGATACGCAGTATTTT
CASSSPGTDTQYF
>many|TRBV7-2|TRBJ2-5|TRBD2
TGTGCCAGCAGCCCAAAGACTAGCGGGGTTGCGGCCCAGTACTTC
CASSPKTSGVAAQYF
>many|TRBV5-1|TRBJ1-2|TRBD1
TGCGCCAGCACCCCGGCGAGTGTGACAGGGAGGCATGGCTACACCTTC
CASTPASVTGRHGYTF
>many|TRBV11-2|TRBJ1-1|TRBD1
TGTGCCAGCAGCTTTGGACAGGGGATAATGAACACTGAAGCTTTCTTT
CASSFGQGIMNTEAFF
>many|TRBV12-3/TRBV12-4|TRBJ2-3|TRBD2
TGTGCCAGCAGTTTAAAGGGAGGGAAGCAGTATTTT
CASSLKGGKQYF
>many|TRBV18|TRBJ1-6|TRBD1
TGTGCCAGCTCGCTCGGGACAGGGGGTAATTCACCCCTCCACTTT
CASSLGTGGNSPLHF
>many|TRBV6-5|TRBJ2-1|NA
TGTGCCAGCAGTTGGGCGACTTTGGTTGAGGAGCAGTTCTTC
CASSWATLVEEQFF
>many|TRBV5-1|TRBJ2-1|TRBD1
TGCGCCAGCAGCTTGACCGACAGGGTTGGCTACAATGAGCAGTTCTTC
CASSLTDRVGYNEQFF
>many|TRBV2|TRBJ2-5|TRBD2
TGTGCCAGCAGTGACCCAGCGGGGGTTGAAGAGACCCAGTACTTC
CASSDPAGVEETQYF
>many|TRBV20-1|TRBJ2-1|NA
TGCAGTGCTAGAGATCTCCGATTTGCGGAGCACTACAATGAGCAGTTCTTC
CSARDLRFAEHYNEQFF
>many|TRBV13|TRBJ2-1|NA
TGTGCCAGCAGCTTACCGGGCGGTTTTGAGCAGTTCTTC
CASSLPGGFEQFF
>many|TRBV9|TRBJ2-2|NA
TGTGCCAGCAGCCGATTCCCAGGGGATGGCACCGGGGAGCTGTTTTTT
CASSRFPGDGTGELFF
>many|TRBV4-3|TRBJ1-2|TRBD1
TGCGCCAGCAGCCAAGAAGCGACAGGGGGGACCTATGGCTACACCTTC
CASSQEATGGTYGYTF
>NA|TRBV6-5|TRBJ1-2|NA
TGTGCCAGCAGTTACACGGGCAGGCCACGGGGAAGTGGCTACACCTTC
CASSYTGRPRGSGYTF
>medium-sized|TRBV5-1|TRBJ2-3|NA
TGCGCCAGCAGTACGGGGGAGACCACAGATACGCAGTATTTT
CASSTGETTDTQYF
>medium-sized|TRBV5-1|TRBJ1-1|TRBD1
TGCGCCAGCAGCTTGGCCGGGACAGCCGGACGTGAAGCTTTCTTT
CASSLAGTAGREAFF
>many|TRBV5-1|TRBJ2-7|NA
TGCGCCAGCAGCTGGGACAAATCCTACGAGCAGTACTTC
CASSWDKSYEQYF
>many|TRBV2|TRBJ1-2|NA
TGTGCCAGCAGTGCGGTCCCAGGCGTCTATGGCTACACCTTC
CASSAVPGVYGYTF
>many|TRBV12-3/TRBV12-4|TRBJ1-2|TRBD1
TGTGCCAGCAGCCGCTACGGGACAGCCTCATATGGCTACACCTTC
CASSRYGTASYGYTF
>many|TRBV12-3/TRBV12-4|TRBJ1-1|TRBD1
TGTGCCAGCAGTCCCTCGGGATTGGGACAGAAAGCTTTCTTT
CASSPSGLGQKAFF
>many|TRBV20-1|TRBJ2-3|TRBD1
TGCAGTGCACCCCCGGGACAGGGAGTACTGTATTTT
CSAPPGQGVLYF
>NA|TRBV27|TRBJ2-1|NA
TGTGCCAGCAGCTTTCACCGACAGGGGCGTCGACCGGGGGGAAACAATGAGCAGTTCTTC
CASSFHRQGRRPGGNNEQFF
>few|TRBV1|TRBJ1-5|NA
TGCACCAGCAGCCAAAAAAAGGGACAGGGGAAGGACCAGCCCCAGCATTTT
CTSSQKKGQGKDQPQHF
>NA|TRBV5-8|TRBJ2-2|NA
TGTGCCTGGAACGACATCTCTTTGTCCCCCGGGGAGCTGTTTTTT
CAWNDISLSPGELFF
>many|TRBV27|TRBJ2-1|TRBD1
TGTGCCAGCAGTTTCGGACAGGGGAACTACAATGAGCAGTTCTTC
CASSFGQGNYNEQFF